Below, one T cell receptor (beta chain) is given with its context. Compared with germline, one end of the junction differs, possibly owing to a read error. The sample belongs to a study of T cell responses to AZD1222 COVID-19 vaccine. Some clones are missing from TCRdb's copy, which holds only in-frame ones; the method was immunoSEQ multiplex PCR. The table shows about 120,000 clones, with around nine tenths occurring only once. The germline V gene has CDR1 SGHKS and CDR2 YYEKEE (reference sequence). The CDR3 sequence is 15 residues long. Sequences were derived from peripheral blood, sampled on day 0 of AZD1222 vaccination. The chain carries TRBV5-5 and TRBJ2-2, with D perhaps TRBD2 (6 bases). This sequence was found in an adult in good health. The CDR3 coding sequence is TGTGCCAGCAGGTTGGGGCTGGGGGGTACCGGGGAGCTGTTTTTT. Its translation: CASRLGLGGTGELFF. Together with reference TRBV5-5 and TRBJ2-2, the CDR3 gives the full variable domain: DAGVTQSPTHLIKTRGQQVTLRCSPISGHKSVSWYQQVLGQGPQFIFQYYEKEERGRGNFPDRFSARQFPNYSSELNVNALLLGDSALYLCASRLGLGGTGELFFGEGSRLTVL.